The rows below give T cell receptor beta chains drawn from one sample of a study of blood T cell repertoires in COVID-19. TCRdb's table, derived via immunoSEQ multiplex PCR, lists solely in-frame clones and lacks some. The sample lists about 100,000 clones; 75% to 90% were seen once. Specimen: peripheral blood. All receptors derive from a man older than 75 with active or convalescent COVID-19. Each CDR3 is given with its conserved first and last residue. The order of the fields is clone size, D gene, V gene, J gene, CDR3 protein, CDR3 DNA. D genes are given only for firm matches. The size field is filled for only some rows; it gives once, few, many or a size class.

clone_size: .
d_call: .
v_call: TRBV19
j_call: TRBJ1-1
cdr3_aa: CASSIGQVGTEAFF
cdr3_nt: TGTGCCAGTAGTATCGGTCAGGTGGGCACTGAAGCTTTCTTT

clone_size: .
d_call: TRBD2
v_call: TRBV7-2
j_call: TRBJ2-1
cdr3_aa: CAILLAEKWGSEQFF
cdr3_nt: TGTGCCATTCTGCTAGCGGAGAAATGGGGGAGCGAGCAGTTCTTC

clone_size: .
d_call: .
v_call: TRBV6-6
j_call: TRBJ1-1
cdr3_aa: CAAGPFGEGSYAEAFF
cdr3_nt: TGTGCCGCAGGACCATTCGGGGAAGGTTCATACGCTGAAGCTTTCTTT

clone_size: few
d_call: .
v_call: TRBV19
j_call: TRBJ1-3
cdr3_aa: CASSVRGSGNTIYF
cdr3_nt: TGTGCCAGTAGTGTCAGGGGCTCTGGAAACACCATATATTTT

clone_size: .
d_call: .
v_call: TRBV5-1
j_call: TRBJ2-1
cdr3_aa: CASSLDPGIKNEQFF
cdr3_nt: TGCGCCAGCAGCTTGGACCCGGGAATAAAGAATGAGCAGTTCTTC

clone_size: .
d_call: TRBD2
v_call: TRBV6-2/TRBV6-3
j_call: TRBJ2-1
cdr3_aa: CASSLTSGYNEQFF
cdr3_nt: TGTGCCAGCAGTTTGACTAGCGGTTACAATGAGCAGTTCTTC

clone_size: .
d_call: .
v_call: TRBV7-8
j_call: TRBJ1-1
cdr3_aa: CASSLSSRSGGTEAFF
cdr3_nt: TGTGCCAGCAGCTTAAGTTCCAGATCCGGGGGTACTGAAGCTTTCTTT

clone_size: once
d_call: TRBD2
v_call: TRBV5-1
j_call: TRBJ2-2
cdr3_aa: CASSLASGGDTGELFF
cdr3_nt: TGCGCCAGCAGCTTGGCCAGCGGGGGAGACACCGGGGAGCTGTTTTTT

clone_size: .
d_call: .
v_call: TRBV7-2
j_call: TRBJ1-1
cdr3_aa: CASSLLGAAEAFF
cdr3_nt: TGTGCCAGCAGCTTATTGGGGGCCGCTGAAGCTTTCTTT

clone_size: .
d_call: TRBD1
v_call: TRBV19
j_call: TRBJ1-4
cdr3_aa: CASSPQGLPNEKLFF
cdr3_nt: TGTGCCAGTAGCCCACAGGGGTTGCCTAATGAAAAACTGTTTTTT

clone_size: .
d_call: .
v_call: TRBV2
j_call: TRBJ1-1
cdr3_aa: CAARREVNTEAFF
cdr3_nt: TGTGCCGCCCGCCGGGAGGTGAACACTGAAGCTTTCTTT

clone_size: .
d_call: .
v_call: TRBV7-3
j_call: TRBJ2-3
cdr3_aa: CASSFGPGTDTQYF
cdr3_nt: TGTGCCAGCAGCTTCGGCCCAGGGACAGATACGCAGTATTTT

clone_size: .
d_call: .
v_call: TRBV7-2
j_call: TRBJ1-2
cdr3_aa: CASSDVRWHWEGYTF
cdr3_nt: TGTGCCAGCAGCGACGTTAGGTGGCACTGGGAGGGCTACACCTTC

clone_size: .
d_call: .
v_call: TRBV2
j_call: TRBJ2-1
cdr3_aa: CASSEEGAYNEQFF
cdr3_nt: TGTGCCAGCAGTGAGGAAGGGGCCTACAATGAGCAGTTCTTC

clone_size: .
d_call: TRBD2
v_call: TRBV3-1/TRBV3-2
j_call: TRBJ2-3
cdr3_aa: CASSQAGTSGRMAQYF
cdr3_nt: TGTGCCAGCAGCCAAGCAGGGACTAGCGGGAGAATGGCGCAGTATTTT

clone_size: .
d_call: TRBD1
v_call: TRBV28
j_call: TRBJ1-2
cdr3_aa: CASGGGQGLWYGYTF
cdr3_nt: TGTGCCAGCGGGGGGGGACAGGGGCTATGGTATGGCTACACCTTC

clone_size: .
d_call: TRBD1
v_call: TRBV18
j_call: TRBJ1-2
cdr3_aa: CASSPRDRGVEGYTF
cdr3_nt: TGTGCCAGCTCACCCCGGGACAGGGGAGTCGAGGGCTACACCTTC

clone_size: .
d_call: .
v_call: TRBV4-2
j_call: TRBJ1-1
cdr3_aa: CASSYDGGTEAFF
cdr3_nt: TGTGCCAGCAGCTACGATGGCGGCACTGAAGCTTTCTTT

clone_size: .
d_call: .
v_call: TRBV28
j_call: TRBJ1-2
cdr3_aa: CASSSRQAYGYTF
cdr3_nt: TGTGCCAGCAGTTCCCGACAGGCCTATGGCTACACCTTC

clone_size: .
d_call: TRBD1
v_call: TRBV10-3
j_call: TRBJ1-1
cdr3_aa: CAISDRTGGANTEAFF
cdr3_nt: TGTGCCATCAGTGATCGGACAGGGGGCGCGAACACTGAAGCTTTCTTT

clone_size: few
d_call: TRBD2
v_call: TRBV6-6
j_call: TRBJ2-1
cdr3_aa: CASRGGLAGVFEQFF
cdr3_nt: TGTGCCAGCAGAGGAGGACTAGCGGGAGTTTTTGAGCAGTTCTTC

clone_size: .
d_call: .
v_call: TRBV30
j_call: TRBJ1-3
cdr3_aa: CAWSQTGGGNTIYF
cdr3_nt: TGTGCCTGGAGCCAGACAGGAGGTGGAAACACCATATATTTT

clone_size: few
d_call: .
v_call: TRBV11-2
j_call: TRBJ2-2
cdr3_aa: CASSLHRLSNTGELFF
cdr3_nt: TGTGCCAGCAGCTTACATCGACTATCGAACACCGGGGAGCTGTTTTTT

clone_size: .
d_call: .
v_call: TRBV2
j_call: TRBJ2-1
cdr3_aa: CASSDWTIDEQFF
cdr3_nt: TGTGCCAGCAGTGACTGGACTATCGATGAGCAGTTCTTC

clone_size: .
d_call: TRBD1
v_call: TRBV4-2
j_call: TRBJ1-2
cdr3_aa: CASSPSGGRGLGGYTF
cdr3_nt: TGTGCCAGCAGCCCCTCGGGTGGCAGGGGGCTTGGTGGCTACACCTTC

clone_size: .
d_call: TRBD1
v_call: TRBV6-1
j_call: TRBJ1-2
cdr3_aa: CASSEYGQGMNGYTF
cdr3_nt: TGTGCCAGCAGTGAATATGGACAGGGGATGAATGGCTACACCTTC

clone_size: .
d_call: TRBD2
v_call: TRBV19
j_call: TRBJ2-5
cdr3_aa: CASSIDKLAGGQETQYF
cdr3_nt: TGTGCCAGTAGTATAGACAAATTAGCGGGAGGCCAAGAGACCCAGTACTTC

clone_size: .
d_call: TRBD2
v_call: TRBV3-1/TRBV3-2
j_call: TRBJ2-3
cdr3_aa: CASSQDFAGGSTDTQYF
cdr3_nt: TGTGCCAGCAGCCAAGATTTTGCGGGAGGGAGCACAGATACGCAGTATTTT

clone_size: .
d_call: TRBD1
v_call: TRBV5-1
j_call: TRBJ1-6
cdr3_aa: CASSLGPTGGNSPLHF
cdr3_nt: TGCGCCAGCAGCTTGGGGCCGACAGGGGGTAATTCACCCCTCCACTTT

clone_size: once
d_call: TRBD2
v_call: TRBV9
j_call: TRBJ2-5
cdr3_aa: CASSVEGLAGLQETQYF
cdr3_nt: TGTGCCAGCAGCGTAGAGGGGCTAGCGGGCCTCCAAGAGACCCAGTACTTC

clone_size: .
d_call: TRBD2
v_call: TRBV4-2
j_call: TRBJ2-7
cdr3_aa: CASSQRASGSQYEQYF
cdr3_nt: TGTGCCAGCAGCCAACGCGCTAGCGGGAGTCAATACGAGCAGTACTTC

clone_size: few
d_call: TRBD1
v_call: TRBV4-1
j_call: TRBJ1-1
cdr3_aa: CASSLPGTGQSEAFF
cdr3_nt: TGCGCCAGCAGCCTTCCCGGGACAGGGCAATCTGAAGCTTTCTTT

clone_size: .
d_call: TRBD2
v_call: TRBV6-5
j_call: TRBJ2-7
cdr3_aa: CASLRREWKDEQYF
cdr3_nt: TGTGCCAGCCTTAGGCGGGAGTGGAAGGACGAGCAGTACTTC

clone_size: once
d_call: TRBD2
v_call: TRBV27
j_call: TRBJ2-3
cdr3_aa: CASSYRVPAGAGTQYF
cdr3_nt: TGTGCCAGCAGTTATCGAGTCCCAGCGGGAGCAGGGACGCAGTATTTT

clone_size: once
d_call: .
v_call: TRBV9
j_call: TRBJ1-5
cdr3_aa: CASSVVPDQPQHF
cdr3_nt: TGTGCCAGCAGCGTAGTCCCCGATCAGCCCCAGCATTTT

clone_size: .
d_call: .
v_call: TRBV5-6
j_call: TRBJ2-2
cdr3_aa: CASTLTETGELFF
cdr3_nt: TGTGCCAGCACCCTGACAGAGACCGGGGAGCTGTTTTTT

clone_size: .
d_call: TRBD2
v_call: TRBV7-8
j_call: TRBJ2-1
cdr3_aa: CASSFGTSGSGEQFF
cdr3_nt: TGTGCCAGCAGCTTTGGGACTAGCGGGAGTGGTGAGCAGTTCTTC

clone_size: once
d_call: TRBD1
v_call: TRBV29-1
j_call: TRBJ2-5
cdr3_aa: CSVGIGTGSTQETQYF
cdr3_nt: TGCAGCGTTGGGATAGGGACAGGGAGTACACAAGAGACCCAGTACTTC

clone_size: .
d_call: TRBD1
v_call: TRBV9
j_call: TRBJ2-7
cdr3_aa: CASSVTGGSYEQYF
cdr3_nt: TGTGCCAGCAGCGTGACAGGGGGTTCCTACGAGCAGTACTTC

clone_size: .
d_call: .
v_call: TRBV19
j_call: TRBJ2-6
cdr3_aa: CASSNRAGANVLTF
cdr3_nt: TGTGCCAGTAGTAACAGGGCTGGGGCCAACGTCCTGACTTTC

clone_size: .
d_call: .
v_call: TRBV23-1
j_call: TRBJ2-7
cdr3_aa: CASSLTGTLYEQYF
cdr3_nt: TGCGCCAGCAGTTTGACCGGGACACTCTACGAGCAGTACTTC

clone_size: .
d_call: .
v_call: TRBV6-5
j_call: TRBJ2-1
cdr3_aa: CASSYRSNRGEQFF
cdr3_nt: TGTGCCAGCAGTTACCGTTCTAACCGGGGTGAGCAGTTCTTC

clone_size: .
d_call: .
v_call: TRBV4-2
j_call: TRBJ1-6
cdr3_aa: CASSQVRGAQSPLHF
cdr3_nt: TGTGCCAGCAGCCAAGTCAGGGGTGCACAGTCACCCCTCCACTTT

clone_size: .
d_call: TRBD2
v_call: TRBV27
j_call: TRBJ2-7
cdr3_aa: CASRPLGLAGGNEQYF
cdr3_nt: TGTGCCAGCAGACCCCTCGGGCTAGCGGGAGGTAACGAGCAGTACTTC

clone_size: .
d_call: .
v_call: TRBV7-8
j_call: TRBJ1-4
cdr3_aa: CASSWGRGFSEKLFF
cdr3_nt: TGTGCCAGCAGCTGGGGACGGGGGTTTAGTGAAAAACTGTTTTTT

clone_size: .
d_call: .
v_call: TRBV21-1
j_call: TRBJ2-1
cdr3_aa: CARGWKRYNEQFF
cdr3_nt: TGTGCCAGGGGGTGGAAGCGGTACAATGAGCAGTTCTTC

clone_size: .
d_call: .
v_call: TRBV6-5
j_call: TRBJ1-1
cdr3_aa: CASSTRYGTEAFF
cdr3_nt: TGTGCCAGCAGTACGAGGTACGGCACTGAAGCTTTCTTT